The 20 T cell receptor beta chains in this list originate from one sample, sequenced in a study of human T cells and chemical hapten exposure. TCRdb called the RACE reads again in MiXCR, with one record for every CDR3 protein. The table shows some 400,000 distinct CDR3 sequences, with approximately 5.1% occurring only once. Time point given: pre-sensitization, week 0. Treatment of the sample: therapeutic diphenylcyclopropenone sensitization with weekly scalp DPC. The input for sequencing was whole blood, taken in connection with sensitization to the hapten diphenylcyclopropenone (DPC). These receptors all come from a woman aged 45-59 years with alopecia areata. Some clones in this sample may be carry-over from other donors' samples.

The sample holds one count of this clonotype. V usage is TRBV20-1 and J usage is TRBJ1-5; TRBD1 aligns across 7 bases. V trimming: 7 bases; J trimming: 1 base; junction bases outside the gene matches: 7. The germline gives CDR1 DFQATT, CDR2 SNEGSKA (reference sequence). The CDR3 has 14 residues. CDR3 DNA sequence: TGCAGTGTGGGAGGGGGCATCAGCAATCAGCCCCAGCATTTT. Amino acids: CSVGGGISNQPQHF.

This clonotype came up many times. The gene calls are TRBV3-1 and TRBJ2-7; TRBD1 might be the D (6 bases). Trimming pared 1 base from V and 5 bases from J, leaving 21 bases between. Looked up from germline, CDR1 is LGHDT and CDR2 is YNNKEL (reference sequence). The CDR3 consists of 17 residues. The CDR3 spells CASSQGILAGVIDEQYF. The CDR3 region has the DNA TGTGCCAGCAGCCAAGGTATTCTGGCAGGGGTTATCGACGAGCAGTACTTC.

This rearrangement joins TRBV20-1 to TRBJ1-5; D remains unclear. CDR1 is DFQATT and CDR2 is SNEGSKA in the germline V gene (reference sequence). The CDR3 extends over 12 amino acids. Deletions cut 8 bases from V and 2 bases from J, with 10 bases between. The CDR3 coding sequence is TGCAGTTTCACGGACCGCAATCAGCCCCAGCATTTT. Translating it yields CSFTDRNQPQHF.

This clonotype has a handful of counts. Compared with germline, one end of the junction differs, possibly owing to a read error. The chain combines TRBV7-6 with TRBJ2-2; TRBD1 matches 8 bases. This CDR3 spans 16 amino acids. CDR1 and CDR2 from the germline V gene are SGHVS and FNYEAQ. The CDR3 spells CASSLAQGANAGELFF. The CDR3 region has the DNA TGTGCCAGCAGCTTAGCGCAGGGGGCGAACGCCGGGGAGCTGTTTTTT.

The chain carries TRBV11-2 and TRBJ2-3, with unresolved D. The CDR3 is made up of 15 amino acids. Germline loops: CDR1 SGHAT, CDR2 FQNNGV. The ends were cut back, 5 bases at V and 2 bases at J, with 14 bases in the middle. CDR3 sequence: CASSPLAAVTDTQYF. The CDR3, as DNA: TGTGCCAGCAGCCCTCTGGCGGCAGTCACAGATACGCAGTATTTT.

Many counts were recorded for this clonotype. V and J are TRBV7-9 and TRBJ2-3; 9 nucleotides match TRBD2. J was trimmed by 1 base and V by 4 bases; bases with no gene match: 3. Germline loops: CDR1 SEHNR, CDR2 FQNEAQ (reference sequence). The CDR3 is 15 residues long. This chain's CDR3 is CASSSPSGGTDTQYF. Here the CDR3 DNA reads TGTGCCAGCAGCTCACCTAGCGGGGGCACAGATACGCAGTATTTT.

This clonotype has a handful of counts. The genes are TRBV6-2 or TRBV6-3 and TRBJ1-5; D is undetermined. The CDR3 has 13 amino acids. From germline, CDR1 is MNHEY and CDR2 SVGEGT. V lost 4 bases to trimming and J lost 7 bases, with 11 bases between them. CDR3 sequence (DNA): TGTGCCAGCAGTTGGGGTTTACGGCAGCCCCAGCATTTT. As protein: CASSWGLRQPQHF.

V and J are TRBV5-1 and TRBJ1-1; TRBD1 might be the D (6 bases). The CDR3 loop spans 17 amino acids. V gave up 0 bases and J gave up 1 base, with 16 bases separating them. The germline V gene has CDR1 SGHRS and CDR2 YFSETQ. CDR3 DNA: TGCGCCAGCAGCTTGGCCCCTCCAGGGGTAGGGAACACTGAAGCTTTCTTT. It encodes CASSLAPPGVGNTEAFF. Looking up the rest from reference TRBV5-1 and TRBJ1-1 gives the full variable domain: KAGVTQTPRYLIKTRGQQVTLSCSPISGHRSVSWYQQTPGQGLQFLFEYFSETQRNKGNFPGRFSGRQFSNSRSEMNVSTLELGDSALYLCASSLAPPGVGNTEAFFGQGTRLTVV.

This clonotype has at least ten counts. The chain employs TRBV7-8 and TRBJ1-5, with 7 bases aligning to TRBD1. This CDR3 comprises 15 residues. In germline, CDR1 is SGHVS, CDR2 FQNEAQ. V trimming: 6 bases; J trimming: 6 bases; junction bases outside the gene matches: 11. CDR3 bases: TGTGCCAGCAGTTTAAGGACAGGATGGGGTCAGCCCCAGCATTTT. Translated: CASSLRTGWGQPQHF.

At least ten counts were recorded for this clonotype. The rearrangement uses TRBV5-1 and TRBJ2-1; possibly TRBD2 for D (5 bases). CDR1 and CDR2 from the germline V gene are SGHRS and YFSETQ. The CDR3 has 16 residues. Deletions cut 0 bases from V and 2 bases from J, with 12 bases between. CDR3 DNA: TGCGCCAGCAGCTTGGCCGGACTTGCTACCTACAATGAGCAGTTCTTC. As protein: CASSLAGLATYNEQFF.

The sample holds a few counts of this clonotype. This chain links TRBV7-2 with TRBJ2-1, with D unclear. The CDR3 is made up of 15 amino acids. CDR1 and CDR2 from the germline V gene are SGHTA and FQGNSA. The V end was cut by 1 base, the J end by 3 bases, with 10 bases between. The CDR3 DNA follows: TGTGCCAGCAGCTTAGATTTCCGTATCTACAATGAGCAGTTCTTC. It specifies CASSLDFRIYNEQFF.

This clonotype has just a few counts. The V and J genes are TRBV12-3 or TRBV12-4 and TRBJ1-2; TRBD1 might be the D (5 bases). The CDR3 extends over 13 amino acids. V gave up 6 bases and J gave up 8 bases, with 16 bases separating them. CDR3 in DNA: TGTGCCAGCAGACAGGACGGCGCGAGGGGCTACACCTTC. It yields the protein CASRQDGARGYTF.

This clonotype was seen a handful of times. The V call is TRBV12-3 or TRBV12-4, the J call TRBJ1-1; D ambiguous. This CDR3 has 14 residues. With 4 bases removed from V and 6 bases from J, the gap between germline ends came to 15 bases. The CDR3 DNA sequence: TGTGCCAGCAGTTATGGACCGCCGGGCGCTGAAGCTTTCTTT. It encodes CASSYGPPGAEAFF.

Ten or more counts support this clonotype. V gene TRBV29-1 combines with J gene TRBJ2-7, with D hard to call. The CDR3 covers 11 residues. The germline V gene has CDR1 SQVTM and CDR2 ANQGSEA. Trimming cost V 3 bases and J 5 bases, with 8 bases left between them. The CDR3 loop is CSVERENEQYF. CDR3 sequence (DNA): TGCAGCGTTGAGCGTGAGAACGAGCAGTACTTC.

This clonotype has only a few counts. The chain joins TRBV3-1 to TRBJ2-1; the D is unclear. The CDR3 consists of 16 residues. The V end lost 3 bases, the J end lost 0 bases, and 12 bases lay between the germline ends. CDR1 and CDR2 from the germline V gene are LGHDT and YNNKEL (reference sequence). The CDR3 nucleotides read TGTGCCAGCAGCCAGGCCCTCCTAAGCTCCTACAATGAGCAGTTCTTC. Translating it yields CASSQALLSSYNEQFF.

This clonotype was recorded at least ten times. This sequence joins TRBV5-5 and TRBJ1-6; 9 nucleotides agree with TRBD1. V shed 4 bases, J shed 11 bases, and the junction held 10 bases outside the gene matches. CDR3 length: 15 amino acids. CDR1 is SGHKS, CDR2 YYEKEE, per germline (reference sequence). This CDR3 reads CASSIGQGMTAPLHF. CDR3 nucleotides: TGTGCCAGCAGCATCGGACAGGGGATGACGGCACCCCTCCACTTT.

The genes are TRBV20-1 and TRBJ1-3; no reliable D call. Between the trimmed V and J ends, which lost 5 bases and 4 bases, there was a span of 6 bases. The CDR3 has 11 residues. Looked up from germline, CDR1 is DFQATT and CDR2 is SNEGSKA (reference sequence). CDR3 sequence reads: CSAETGNTIYF. CDR3 coding DNA: TGCAGTGCTGAGACGGGAAACACCATATATTTT.

This clonotype was seen at least ten times. The CDR3 loop reads CSARLRDREFPHEQYF. CDR3 DNA: TGCAGTGCTAGGTTACGTGACAGGGAGTTCCCTCACGAGCAGTACTTC. The genes are TRBV20-1 and TRBJ2-7, with 7 bases lining up with TRBD1. The germline CDR1 and CDR2 sequences are DFQATT and SNEGSKA (reference sequence). V lost 3 bases to trimming and J lost 5 bases; unmatched junction nucleotides: 16. The CDR3 is 16 amino acids.

This clonotype was seen more than once but under ten times. This chain links TRBV24-1 with TRBJ2-1; D may be TRBD2 (6 bases). The CDR3 has 12 residues. Germline CDR1 reads KGHDR; CDR2 reads SFDVKD. V was shortened by 1 base and J by 9 bases, with 6 bases between the two germline ends. CDR3 protein: CATSDFGGEQFF. The CDR3, as DNA: TGTGCCACCAGTGATTTCGGGGGTGAGCAGTTCTTC.

This clonotype was seen a few times. V usage is TRBV7-6 and J usage is TRBJ2-1; a weak D match, TRBD2 (6 bases). This CDR3 comprises 15 residues. Per the germline V gene, CDR1 is SGHVS and CDR2 is FNYEAQ. Trimming took off 5 bases at V and 4 bases at J, with 15 bases between the two ends. In DNA form, the CDR3 reads TGTGCCAGCAGCCCCGGGGCAGGGAGGTACAATGAGCAGTTCTTC. This translates into CASSPGAGRYNEQFF.